The entry that follows covers one TCR beta chain sequence. These data originate in a study of blood T cell repertoires in COVID-19. Background on the study: Acute and convalescent COVID-19 specimens originated in the United States, Italy and Spain. T cells, B-cell-depleted T cells, or PBMCs supplied cDNA or gDNA.

Trimming took 5 bases from V and 6 from J; bases not matched to a gene: 7. This CDR3 is 15 amino acids long. Germline V gives CDR1 MDHEN, CDR2 SYDVKM. As processed by the authors: Estimation of nucleated cell counts relied on the amplification of reference gene primers. The repertoire was sequenced with immunoSEQ multiplex PCR; TCRdb's copy has only in-frame clones and lacks some. V and J calls and clone size are copied from that table; D and trimming were computed from the DNA. The data contain about 46,000 clones, around nine tenths of them seen just once; the ten biggest clones take up about 13%. The sequence was collected from a human donor with active COVID-19. The donor label of this sample is uncertain. The chain couples TRBV28 to TRBJ1-4; 9 nucleotides agree with TRBD1. Sequencing used peripheral blood. The CDR3 DNA follows: TGTGCCAGCAGTACTCCGGGACAGGGATATGAAAAACTGTTTTTT. It specifies CASSTPGQGYEKLFF.